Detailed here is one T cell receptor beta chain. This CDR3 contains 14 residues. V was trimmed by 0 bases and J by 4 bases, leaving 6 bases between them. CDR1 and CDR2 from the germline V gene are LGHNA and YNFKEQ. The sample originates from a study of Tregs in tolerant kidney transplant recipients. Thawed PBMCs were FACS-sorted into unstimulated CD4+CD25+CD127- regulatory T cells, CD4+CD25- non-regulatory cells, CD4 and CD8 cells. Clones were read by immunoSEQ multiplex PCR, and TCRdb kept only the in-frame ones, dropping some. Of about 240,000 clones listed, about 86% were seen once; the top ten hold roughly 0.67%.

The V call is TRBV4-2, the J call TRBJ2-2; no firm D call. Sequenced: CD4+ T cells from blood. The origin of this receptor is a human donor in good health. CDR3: CASSQDGTTGELFF. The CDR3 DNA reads TGTGCCAGCAGCCAAGATGGAACCACCGGGGAGCTGTTTTTT.